This entry concerns a single T cell receptor beta chain. The antigen is unknown. CDR3 length: 15 residues. Trimming shortened V by 2 bases and J by 8 bases, and 16 bases separated the two germline ends. Each CDR3 protein gets one entry after TCRdb re-called the reads with MiXCR. The data hold a few hundred thousand distinct CDR3 sequences, with under 45% observed a single time. The sample is drawn from a study of T cell repertoires in cytomegalovirus infection. Overall study context: Carrying CMV and the relevant HLA type showed in public TCR beta signatures.

The V and J genes are TRBV12-3 or TRBV12-4 and TRBJ1-3; D is perhaps TRBD1 (5 bases). The TCR originated in a human donor in good health (CMV status not recorded). Some clones in this sample may be carry-over from other donors' samples. Sequencing was performed on cultured PBMCs, taken from culture after CMV antigen stimulation. In nucleotides, the CDR3 is TGTGCCAGCAGTTTACGGGGCAGGGTCGAGCACACCATATATTTT. Its protein product is CASSLRGRVEHTIYF.